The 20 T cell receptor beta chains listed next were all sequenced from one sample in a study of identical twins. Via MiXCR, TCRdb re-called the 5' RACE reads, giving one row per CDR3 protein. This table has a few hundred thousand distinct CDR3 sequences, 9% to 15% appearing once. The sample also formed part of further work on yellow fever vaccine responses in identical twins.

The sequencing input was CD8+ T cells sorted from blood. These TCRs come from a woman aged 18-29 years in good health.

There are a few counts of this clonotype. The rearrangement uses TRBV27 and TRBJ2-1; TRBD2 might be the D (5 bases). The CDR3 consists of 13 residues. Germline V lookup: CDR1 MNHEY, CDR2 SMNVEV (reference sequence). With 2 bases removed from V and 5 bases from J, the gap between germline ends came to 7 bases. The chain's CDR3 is CASSLRGDNEQFF. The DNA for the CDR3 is TGTGCCAGCAGTTTACGGGGTGACAATGAGCAGTTCTTC.

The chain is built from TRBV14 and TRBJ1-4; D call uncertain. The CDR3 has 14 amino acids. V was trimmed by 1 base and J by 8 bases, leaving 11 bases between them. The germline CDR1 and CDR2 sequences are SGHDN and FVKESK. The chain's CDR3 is CASSQGQATEKLFF. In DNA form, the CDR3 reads TGTGCCAGCAGCCAAGGCCAGGCGACGGAAAAACTGTTTTTT. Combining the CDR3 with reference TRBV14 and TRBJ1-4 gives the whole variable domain EAGVTQFPSHSVIEKGQTVTLRCDPISGHDNLYWYRRVMGKEIKFLLHFVKESKQDESGMPNNRFLAERTGGTYSTLKVQPAELEDSGVYFCASSQGQATEKLFFGSGTQLSVL.

The CDR3, as DNA: TGTGCCAGCAGCTTAGAAATACCAAGAGAGCAGTTCTTC. Protein sequence: CASSLEIPREQFF. The chain has TRBV11-2 and TRBJ2-1; no clear D gene. The V end lost 0 bases, the J end lost 10 bases, and 10 bases lay between the germline ends. Per germline, CDR1 SGHAT and CDR2 FQNNGV. This CDR3 is 13 amino acids long.

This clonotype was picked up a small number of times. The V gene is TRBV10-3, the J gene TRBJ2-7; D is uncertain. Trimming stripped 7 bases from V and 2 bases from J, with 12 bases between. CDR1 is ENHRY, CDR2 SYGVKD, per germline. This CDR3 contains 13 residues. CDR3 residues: CAINNPATYEQYF. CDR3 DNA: TGTGCCATCAATAACCCAGCGACCTACGAGCAGTACTTC.

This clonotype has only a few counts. CDR3 sequence: CASVTGYTGELFF. DNA for the CDR3: TGTGCCAGTGTGACGGGCTACACCGGGGAGCTGTTTTTT. The rearrangement links TRBV6-1 to TRBJ2-2; D call uncertain. The V gene lost 9 bases and the J gene lost 3 bases, with 11 bases spanning the gap. Germline CDR1 is MNHNS and CDR2 is SASEGT. The CDR3 length is 13 residues.

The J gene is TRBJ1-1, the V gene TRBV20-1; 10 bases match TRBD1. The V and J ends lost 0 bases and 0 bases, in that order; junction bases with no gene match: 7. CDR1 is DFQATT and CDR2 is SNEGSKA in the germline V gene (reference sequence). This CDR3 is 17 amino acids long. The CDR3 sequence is CSARDRTGGGMNTEAFF. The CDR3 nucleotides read TGCAGTGCTAGAGATCGGACAGGGGGAGGTATGAACACTGAAGCTTTCTTT.

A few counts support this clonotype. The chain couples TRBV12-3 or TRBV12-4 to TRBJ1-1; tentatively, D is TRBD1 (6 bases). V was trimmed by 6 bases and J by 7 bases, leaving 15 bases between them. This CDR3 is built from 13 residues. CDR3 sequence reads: CASSPMGGHEAFF. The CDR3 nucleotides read TGTGCCAGCAGCCCAATGGGGGGGCATGAAGCTTTCTTT.

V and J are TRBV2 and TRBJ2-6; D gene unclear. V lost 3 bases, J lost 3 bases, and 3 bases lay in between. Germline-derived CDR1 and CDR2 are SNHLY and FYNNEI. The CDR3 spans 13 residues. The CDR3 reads CASSESGANVLTF. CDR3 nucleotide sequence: TGTGCCAGCAGTGAGAGTGGGGCCAACGTCCTGACTTTC.

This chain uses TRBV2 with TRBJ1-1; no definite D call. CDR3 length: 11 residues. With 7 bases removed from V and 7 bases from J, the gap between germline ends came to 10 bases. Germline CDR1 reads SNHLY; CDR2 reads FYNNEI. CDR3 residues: CASKPAGEAFF. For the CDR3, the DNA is TGTGCCAGCAAACCCGCGGGTGAAGCTTTCTTT.

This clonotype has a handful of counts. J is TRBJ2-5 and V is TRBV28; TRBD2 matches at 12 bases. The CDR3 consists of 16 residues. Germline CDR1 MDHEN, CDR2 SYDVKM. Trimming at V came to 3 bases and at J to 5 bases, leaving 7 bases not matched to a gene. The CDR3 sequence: CASSLQTSGGPETQYF. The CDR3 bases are TGTGCCAGCAGTTTGCAGACTAGCGGGGGCCCGGAGACCCAGTACTTC.

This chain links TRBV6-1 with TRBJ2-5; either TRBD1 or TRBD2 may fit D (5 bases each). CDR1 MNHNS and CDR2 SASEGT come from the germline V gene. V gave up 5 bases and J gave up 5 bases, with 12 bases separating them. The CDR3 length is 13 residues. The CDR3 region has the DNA TGTGCCAGCAGTACCCCGTGGGACGAGACCCAGTACTTC. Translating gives CASSTPWDETQYF.

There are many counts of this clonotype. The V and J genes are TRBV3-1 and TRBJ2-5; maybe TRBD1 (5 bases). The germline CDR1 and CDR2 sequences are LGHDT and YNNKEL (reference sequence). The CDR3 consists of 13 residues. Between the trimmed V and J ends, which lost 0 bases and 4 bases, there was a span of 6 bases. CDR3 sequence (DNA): TGTGCCAGCAGCCAAGATCAGGGAGAGACCCAGTACTTC. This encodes CASSQDQGETQYF.

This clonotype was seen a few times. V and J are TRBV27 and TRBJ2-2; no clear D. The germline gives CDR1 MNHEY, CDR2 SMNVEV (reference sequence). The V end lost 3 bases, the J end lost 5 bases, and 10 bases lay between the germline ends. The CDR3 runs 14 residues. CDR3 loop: CASSLAVGTGELFF. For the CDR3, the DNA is TGTGCCAGCAGTTTGGCCGTGGGGACCGGGGAGCTGTTTTTT.

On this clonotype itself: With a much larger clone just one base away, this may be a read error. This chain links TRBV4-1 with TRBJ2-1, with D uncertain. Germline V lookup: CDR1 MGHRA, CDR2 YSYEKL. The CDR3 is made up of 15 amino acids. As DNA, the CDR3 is TGCGCCAGCAGCCAAGTCGGTGCAAACTACATTGAGCAGTTCTTC. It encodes CASSQVGANYIEQFF.

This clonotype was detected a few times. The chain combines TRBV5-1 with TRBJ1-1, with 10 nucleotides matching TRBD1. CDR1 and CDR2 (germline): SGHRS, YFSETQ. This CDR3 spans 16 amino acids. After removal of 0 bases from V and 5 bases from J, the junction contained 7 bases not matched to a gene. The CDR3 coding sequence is TGCGCCAGCAGCTTGGGGGTCGGGACAGGGGAGACTGAAGCTTTCTTT. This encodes CASSLGVGTGETEAFF.

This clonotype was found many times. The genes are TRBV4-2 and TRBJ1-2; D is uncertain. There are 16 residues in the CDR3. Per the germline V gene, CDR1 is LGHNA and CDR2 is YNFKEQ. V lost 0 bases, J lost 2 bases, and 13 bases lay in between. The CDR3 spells CASSQEGQTINYGYTF. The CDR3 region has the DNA TGTGCCAGCAGCCAAGAAGGGCAGACCATAAACTATGGCTACACCTTC.

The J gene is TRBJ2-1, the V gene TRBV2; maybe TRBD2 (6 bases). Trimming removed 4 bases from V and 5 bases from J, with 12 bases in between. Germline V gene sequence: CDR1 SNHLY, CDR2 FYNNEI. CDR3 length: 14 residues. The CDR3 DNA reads TGTGCCAGCAGTGTTGTGCGGGGCGACAATGAGCAGTTCTTC. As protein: CASSVVRGDNEQFF. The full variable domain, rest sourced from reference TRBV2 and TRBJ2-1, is EPEVTQTPSHQVTQMGQEVILRCVPISNHLYFYWYRQILGQKVEFLVSFYNNEISEKSEIFDDQFSVERPDGSNFTLKIRSTKLEDSAMYFCASSVVRGDNEQFFGPGTRLTVL.

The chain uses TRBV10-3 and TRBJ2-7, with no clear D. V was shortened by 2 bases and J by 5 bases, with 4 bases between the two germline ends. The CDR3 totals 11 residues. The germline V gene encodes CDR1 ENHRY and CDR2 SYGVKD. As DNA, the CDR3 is TGTGCCATCAGTGAGCGCCACGAGCAGTACTTC. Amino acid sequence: CAISERHEQYF.

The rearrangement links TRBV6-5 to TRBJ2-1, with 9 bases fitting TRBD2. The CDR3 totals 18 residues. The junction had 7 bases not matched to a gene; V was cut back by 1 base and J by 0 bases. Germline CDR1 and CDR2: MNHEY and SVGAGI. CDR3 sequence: CASSYYAGGPYSYNEQFF. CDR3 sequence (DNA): TGTGCCAGCAGTTACTACGCGGGGGGGCCTTACTCCTACAATGAGCAGTTCTTC.

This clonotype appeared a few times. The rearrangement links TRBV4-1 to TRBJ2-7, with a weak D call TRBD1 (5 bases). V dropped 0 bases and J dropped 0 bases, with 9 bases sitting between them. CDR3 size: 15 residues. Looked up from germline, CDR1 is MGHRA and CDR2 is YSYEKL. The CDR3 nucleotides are TGCGCCAGCAGCCAAGAAGGGGTGAGCTCCTACGAGCAGTACTTC. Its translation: CASSQEGVSSYEQYF.